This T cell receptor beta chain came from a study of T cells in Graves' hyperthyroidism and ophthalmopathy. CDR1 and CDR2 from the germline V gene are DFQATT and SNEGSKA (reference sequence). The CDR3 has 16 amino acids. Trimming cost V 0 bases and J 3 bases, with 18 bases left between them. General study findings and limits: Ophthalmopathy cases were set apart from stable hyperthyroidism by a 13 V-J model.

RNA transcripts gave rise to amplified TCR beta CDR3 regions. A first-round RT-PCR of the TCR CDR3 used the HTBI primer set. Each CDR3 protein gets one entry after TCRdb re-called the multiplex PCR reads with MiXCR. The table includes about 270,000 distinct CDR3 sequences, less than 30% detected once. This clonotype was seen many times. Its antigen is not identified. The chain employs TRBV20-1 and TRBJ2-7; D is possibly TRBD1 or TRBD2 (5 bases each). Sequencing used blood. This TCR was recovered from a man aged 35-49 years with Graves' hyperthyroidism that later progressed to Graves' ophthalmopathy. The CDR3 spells CSARDPMRQRIYEQYF. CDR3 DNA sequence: TGCAGTGCTAGAGATCCTATGAGACAGCGGATCTACGAGCAGTACTTC.